A single sample is the source of the 18 T cell receptor beta chains below, sequenced in a study of blood T cells in healthy people across ages. A second PCR, run for 7 to 11 cycles, used a sample-barcoded 5' primer plus a J-beta primer mix. TCRdb passed the 5' RACE reads through MiXCR, listing each CDR3 protein once. The sample has more than 600,000 distinct CDR3 sequences; around 25% are singletons. Another study also made use of these data, one on T cells of mothers and their children.

The sequenced sample consisted of blood. The receptors were sampled from a boy aged 10-17 years in good health.

The chain employs TRBV9 and TRBJ1-2, with 9 positions matching TRBD1. The ends lost 3 bases at V and 6 bases at J; junction bases unmatched: 3. This CDR3 comprises 13 residues. Germline-derived CDR1 and CDR2 are SGDLS and YYNGEE. The CDR3 DNA sequence: TGTGCCAGCAGCGCCCGGGACAGGGATGGCTACACCTTC. It codes for CASSARDRDGYTF.

This clonotype was seen a few times. The chain links TRBV4-2 to TRBJ2-2; D is undetermined. Per the germline V gene, CDR1 is LGHNA and CDR2 is YNFKEQ. With 0 bases removed from V and 2 bases from J, the gap between germline ends came to 10 bases. The length of the CDR3 is 16 residues. CDR3 nucleotides: TGTGCCAGCAGCCAAGAATCAGGATTAAACACCGGGGAGCTGTTTTTT. Amino acids: CASSQESGLNTGELFF.

The V gene is TRBV29-1, the J gene TRBJ1-2, with a possible D match to TRBD1 (6 bases). The CDR3 runs 12 residues. Germline V CDR1 and CDR2: SQVTM, ANQGSEA. V lost 2 bases to trimming and J lost 7 bases, with 11 bases between them. DNA of the CDR3: TGCAGCGTTGAATCCTACAGGGCTGGCTACACCTTC. Protein product: CSVESYRAGYTF.

The CDR3 region has the DNA TGTGCCAGCAGATTTAGCGGCAATGAGCAGTTCTTC. The encoded protein is CASRFSGNEQFF. The V gene is TRBV12-3 or TRBV12-4, the J gene TRBJ2-5, with TRBD2 as a possible D gene (6 bases). The end of the DNA is better explained by TRBJ2-1, so the J call may be wrong. This CDR3 region has 12 residues.

The chain has TRBV12-3 or TRBV12-4 and TRBJ2-7; 9 bases are a match to TRBD2. Trimming at V came to 5 bases and at J to 2 bases, leaving 7 bases not matched to a gene. The length of the CDR3 is 15 residues. The CDR3 bases are TGTGCCAGCAGTCCAATCTCTAGCGGGGCCTACGAGCAGTACTTC. Its translation is CASSPISSGAYEQYF.

This chain joins TRBV7-9 and TRBJ1-4; D is possibly TRBD1 (5 bases). V was clipped by 1 base and J by 8 bases, with 14 bases between them. The length of the CDR3 is 15 residues. CDR1 and CDR2 from the germline V gene are SEHNR and FQNEAQ (reference sequence). The CDR3 protein is CASSLVGDVREKLFF. As DNA, the CDR3 is TGTGCCAGCAGCTTAGTTGGGGACGTGCGGGAAAAACTGTTTTTT.

This clonotype was detected only once. The V gene is TRBV24-1, the J gene TRBJ1-1; unclear D gene. Trimming pared 1 base from V and 5 bases from J, leaving 10 bases between. Per the germline V gene, CDR1 is KGHDR and CDR2 is SFDVKD. The CDR3 spans 14 residues. CDR3 in DNA: TGTGCCACCAGTGATTTCCCAACCGGTACTGAAGCTTTCTTT. It is translated as CATSDFPTGTEAFF.

J is TRBJ1-4 and V is TRBV4-3, with D perhaps matching TRBD1 (5 bases). In germline, CDR1 is LGHNA, CDR2 YSLEER. The V end lost 4 bases, the J end lost 6 bases, and 15 bases lay between the germline ends. The CDR3 contains 15 residues. The CDR3 DNA reads as TGCGCCAGCAGCCGAGGAACAGGAGAATATGAAAAACTGTTTTTT. Residues: CASSRGTGEYEKLFF.

The chain uses TRBV7-9 and TRBJ1-1; 8 bases are a match to TRBD1. Germline V gives CDR1 SEHNR, CDR2 FQNEAQ (reference sequence). This CDR3 is 14 amino acids long. J lost 4 bases, V lost 5 bases, and 6 bases had no gene match. CDR3 DNA: TGTGCCAGCAGCCCGACAGGGGAGGGCACTGAAGCTTTCTTT. It yields the protein CASSPTGEGTEAFF.

V is TRBV7-9 and J is TRBJ2-7; 8 bases fit TRBD2. The CDR3 runs 15 residues. V trimming: 5 bases; J trimming: 0 bases; junction bases outside the gene matches: 6. Germline V gene data show CDR1 as SEHNR and CDR2 as FQNEAQ (reference sequence). This chain's CDR3 is CASSPGRGPSYEQYF. The CDR3 bases are TGTGCCAGCAGCCCCGGGAGGGGCCCCTCCTACGAGCAGTACTTC.

This clonotype showed up just a few times. In nucleotides, the CDR3 is TGTGCCAGCAGCCGGAGGGACAGAATCTACAATGAGCAGTTCTTC. Translating gives CASSRRDRIYNEQFF. The V gene is TRBV7-6, the J gene TRBJ2-1, with D possibly matching TRBD1 (7 bases). Trimming shortened V by 5 bases and J by 3 bases, and 14 bases separated the two germline ends. CDR3 length: 15 residues. Per the germline V gene, CDR1 is SGHVS and CDR2 is FNYEAQ.

This clonotype was observed a handful of times. The CDR3 loop reads CASGPRGGNAYNEQFF. The CDR3 DNA follows: TGCGCCAGCGGCCCAAGGGGGGGGAACGCCTACAATGAGCAGTTCTTC. V and J are TRBV4-3 and TRBJ2-1, with D maybe TRBD2 (7 bases). There are 16 residues in the CDR3. V was trimmed by 8 bases and J by 2 bases, leaving 19 bases between them. CDR1 and CDR2 (germline): LGHNA, YSLEER.

This clonotype has only a few counts. V gene TRBV28 combines with J gene TRBJ2-5, with TRBD1 matching 7 bases. The end of the DNA is better explained by TRBJ2-7, so the J call may be wrong. The CDR3 contains 17 residues. CDR1 is MDHEN, CDR2 SYDVKM, per germline. This CDR3 is CASSLYPGGLGSYEQYF. The CDR3 bases are TGTGCCAGCAGTTTGTATCCAGGGGGTCTCGGGTCCTACGAGCAGTACTTC.

This chain joins TRBV5-1 and TRBJ2-5; 7 nucleotides agree with TRBD1. The DNA end is more similar to TRBJ2-7, so the J call may be wrong. Germline CDR1 and CDR2: SGHRS and YFSETQ. This CDR3 is 14 amino acids long. The CDR3 is CASRLRQGHYEQYF. CDR3 nucleotide sequence: TGCGCCAGCAGACTTCGACAGGGTCACTACGAGCAGTACTTC.

The chain carries TRBV25-1 and TRBJ2-1; tentatively, D is TRBD2 (5 bases). With 1 base removed from V and 7 bases from J, the gap between germline ends came to 14 bases. The CDR3 loop spans 15 amino acids. The V gene's germline CDR1 is MGHDK and CDR2 SYGVNS. The CDR3 DNA reads TGTGCCAGCAGTGAATTCTTCCCCCTAGCTAATGAGCAGTTCTTC. Translating it yields CASSEFFPLANEQFF.

The chain couples TRBV15 to TRBJ2-1; D uncertain. Germline V CDR1 and CDR2: LNHNV, YYDKDF (reference sequence). With 5 bases removed from V and 6 bases from J, the gap between germline ends came to 17 bases. The CDR3 is 15 amino acids. As DNA, the CDR3 is TGTGCCACCAGCGAGGTAATCGGAAAGTCCAATGAGCAGTTCTTC. Translation: CATSEVIGKSNEQFF.

V gene TRBV20-1 combines with J gene TRBJ2-1, with D perhaps TRBD1 or TRBD2 (5 bases each). CDR3 size: 12 residues. The V end was cut by 4 bases, the J end by 9 bases, with 13 bases between. Looked up from germline, CDR1 is DFQATT and CDR2 is SNEGSKA (reference sequence). CDR3 bases: TGCAGTGCTAAGGCTCCGGGACGTGAGCAGTTCTTC. This codes for CSAKAPGREQFF.

This clonotype has more than one count but fewer than ten. DNA for the CDR3: TGTGCCAGCAGCTCTAGGACAGGGCAAGCTTTCTTT. Translating gives CASSSRTGQAFF. The chain joins TRBV4-2 to TRBJ1-1; 8 bases map to TRBD1. V gave up 5 bases and J gave up 9 bases; unmatched junction bases: 5. CDR3 length equals 12 residues. The germline V gene has CDR1 LGHNA and CDR2 YNFKEQ.